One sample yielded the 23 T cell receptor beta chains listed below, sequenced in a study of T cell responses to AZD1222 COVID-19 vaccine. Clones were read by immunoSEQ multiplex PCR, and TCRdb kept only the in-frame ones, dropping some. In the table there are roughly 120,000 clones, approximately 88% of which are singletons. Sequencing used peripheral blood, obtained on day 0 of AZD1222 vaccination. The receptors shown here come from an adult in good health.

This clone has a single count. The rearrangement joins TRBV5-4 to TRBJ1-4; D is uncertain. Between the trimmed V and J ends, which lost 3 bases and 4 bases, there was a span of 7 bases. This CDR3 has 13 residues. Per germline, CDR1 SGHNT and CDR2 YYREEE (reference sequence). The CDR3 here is CASSSRVNEKLFF. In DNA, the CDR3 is TGTGCCAGCAGCTCACGGGTTAATGAAAAACTGTTTTTT.

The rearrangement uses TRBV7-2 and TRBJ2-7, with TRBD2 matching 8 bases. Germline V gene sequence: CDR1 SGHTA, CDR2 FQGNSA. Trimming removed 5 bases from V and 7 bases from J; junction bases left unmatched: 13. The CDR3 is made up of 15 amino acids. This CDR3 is CASSILTAGVREQYF. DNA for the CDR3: TGTGCCAGCAGCATTTTGACAGCGGGGGTGAGGGAGCAGTACTTC.

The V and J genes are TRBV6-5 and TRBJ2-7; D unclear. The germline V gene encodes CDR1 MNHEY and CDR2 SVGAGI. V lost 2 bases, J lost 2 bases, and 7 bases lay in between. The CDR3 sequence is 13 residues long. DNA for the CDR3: TGTGCCAGCAGTTACAGGCAGGCCTACGAGCAGTACTTC. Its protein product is CASSYRQAYEQYF.

The CDR3 coding sequence is TGCGCCAGCAGCTTAGGGACAGTTGCAACTAATGAAAAACTGTTTTTT. It encodes CASSLGTVATNEKLFF. The rearrangement joins TRBV5-1 to TRBJ1-4; 7 nucleotides agree with TRBD1. Germline V gives CDR1 SGHRS, CDR2 YFSETQ. Unmatched junction bases numbered 4, after V lost 2 bases and J lost 0 bases. The CDR3 sequence is 16 residues long. The entire variable domain, with the rest obtained from reference TRBV5-1 and TRBJ1-4, is as follows: KAGVTQTPRYLIKTRGQQVTLSCSPISGHRSVSWYQQTPGQGLQFLFEYFSETQRNKGNFPGRFSGRQFSNSRSEMNVSTLELGDSALYLCASSLGTVATNEKLFFGSGTQLSVL.

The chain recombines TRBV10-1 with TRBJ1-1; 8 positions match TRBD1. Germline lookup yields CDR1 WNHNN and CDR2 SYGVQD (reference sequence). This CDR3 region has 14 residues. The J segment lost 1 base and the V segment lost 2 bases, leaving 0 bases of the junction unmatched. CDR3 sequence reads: CASSETGGNTEAFF. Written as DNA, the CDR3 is TGCGCCAGCAGTGAGACAGGGGGGAACACTGAAGCTTTCTTT.

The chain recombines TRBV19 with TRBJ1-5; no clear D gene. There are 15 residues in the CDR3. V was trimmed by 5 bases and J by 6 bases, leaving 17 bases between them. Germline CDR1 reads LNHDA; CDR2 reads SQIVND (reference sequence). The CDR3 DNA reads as TGTGCCAGTAGTTTGAGCGGCCAATCCGGTCAGCCCCAGCATTTT. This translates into CASSLSGQSGQPQHF.

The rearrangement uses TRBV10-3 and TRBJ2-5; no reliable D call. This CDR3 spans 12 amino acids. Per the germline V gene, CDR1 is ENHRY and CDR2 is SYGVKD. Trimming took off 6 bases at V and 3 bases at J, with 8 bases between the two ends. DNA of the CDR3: TGTGCCATCAGGACTCGGGAAGAGACCCAGTACTTC. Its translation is CAIRTREETQYF.

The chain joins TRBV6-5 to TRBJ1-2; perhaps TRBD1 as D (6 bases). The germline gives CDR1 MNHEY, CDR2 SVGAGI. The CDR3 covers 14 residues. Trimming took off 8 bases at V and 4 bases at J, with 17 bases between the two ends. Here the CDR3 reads CASHTPGEIYGYTF. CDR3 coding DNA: TGTGCCAGCCATACCCCAGGGGAAATCTATGGCTACACCTTC.

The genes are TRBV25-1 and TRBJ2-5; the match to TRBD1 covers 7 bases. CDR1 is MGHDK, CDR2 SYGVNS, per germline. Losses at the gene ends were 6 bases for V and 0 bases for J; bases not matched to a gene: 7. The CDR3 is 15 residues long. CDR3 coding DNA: TGTGCCAGCAGAAGCCAGACAGGGCACCAAGAGACCCAGTACTTC. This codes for CASRSQTGHQETQYF.

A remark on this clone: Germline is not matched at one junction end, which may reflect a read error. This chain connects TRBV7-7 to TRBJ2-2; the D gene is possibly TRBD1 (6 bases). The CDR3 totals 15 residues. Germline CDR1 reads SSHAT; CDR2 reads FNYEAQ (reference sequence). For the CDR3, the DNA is TGTGCTAGCAGCACTGGGGGCCCGAACACCGGGGAGCTGTTTTTT. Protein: CASSTGGPNTGELFF.

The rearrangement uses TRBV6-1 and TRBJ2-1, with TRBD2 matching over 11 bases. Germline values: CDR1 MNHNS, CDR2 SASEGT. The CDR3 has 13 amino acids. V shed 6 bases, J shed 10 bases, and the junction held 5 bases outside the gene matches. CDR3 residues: CASRSTSGEEQFF. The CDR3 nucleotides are TGTGCCAGCAGATCGACTAGCGGGGAAGAGCAGTTCTTC.

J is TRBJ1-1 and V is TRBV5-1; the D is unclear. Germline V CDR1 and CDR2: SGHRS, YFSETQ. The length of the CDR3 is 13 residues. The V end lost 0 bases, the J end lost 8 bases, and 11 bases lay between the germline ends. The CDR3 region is CASSLAGSLEAFF. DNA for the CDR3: TGCGCCAGCAGCTTGGCCGGCAGTCTAGAAGCTTTCTTT.

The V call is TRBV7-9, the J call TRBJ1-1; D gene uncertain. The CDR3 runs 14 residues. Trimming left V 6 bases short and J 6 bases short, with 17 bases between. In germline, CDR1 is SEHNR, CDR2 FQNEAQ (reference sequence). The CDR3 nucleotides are TGTGCCAGCAGTTCGGGTGGTTCTCGTTCTGAAGCTTTCTTT. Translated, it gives CASSSGGSRSEAFF.

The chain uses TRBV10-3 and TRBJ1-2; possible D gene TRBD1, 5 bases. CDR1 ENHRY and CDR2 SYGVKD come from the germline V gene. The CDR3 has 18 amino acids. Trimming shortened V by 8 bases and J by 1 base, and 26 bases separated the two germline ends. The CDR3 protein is CAISQPQTASDLNYGYTF. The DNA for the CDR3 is TGTGCCATCTCGCAACCCCAGACAGCCTCGGACCTTAACTATGGCTACACCTTC.

Here the CDR3 reads CASSVSVGGGYEQYF. CDR3 sequence (DNA): TGTGCCAGCAGCGTCAGTGTAGGGGGAGGCTACGAGCAGTACTTC. This sequence joins TRBV6-5 and TRBJ2-7, with D perhaps given as TRBD1 or TRBD2 (6 bases each). Germline V gene lookup returns CDR1 MNHEY and CDR2 SVGAGI. V was cut by 6 bases and J by 3 bases, with 18 bases left in between. This CDR3 is 15 amino acids long.

The CDR3 protein is CASSQPGRYEQYF. CDR3 nucleotides: TGTGCCAGCAGCCAACCGGGACGCTACGAGCAGTACTTC. J is TRBJ2-7 and V is TRBV3-1 (or the pseudogene TRBV3-2), with D tentatively TRBD1 or TRBD2 (5 bases each). V gave up 2 bases and J gave up 3 bases, with 8 bases separating them. Germline V CDR1 and CDR2: LGHDT, YNNKEL (reference sequence). The CDR3 is 13 amino acids.

CDR3 nucleotides: TGTGCCAGCAGGAGTAGCGGGGGGGCCGTTTTGCGTGAGACCCAGTACTTC. This encodes CASRSSGGAVLRETQYF. This chain connects TRBV25-1 to TRBJ2-5; 11 bases fit TRBD2. With 6 bases clipped from V and 5 bases from J, the junction kept 14 bases outside the gene matches. Looked up from germline, CDR1 is MGHDK and CDR2 is SYGVNS. The CDR3 contains 17 residues.

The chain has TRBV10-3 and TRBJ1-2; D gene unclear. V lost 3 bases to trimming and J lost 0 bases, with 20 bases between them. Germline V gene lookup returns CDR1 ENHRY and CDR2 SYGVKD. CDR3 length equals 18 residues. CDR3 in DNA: TGTGCCATCAGTGACCCGGGTCAGGTCTGGGCTGCTAACTATGGCTACACCTTC. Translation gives CAISDPGQVWAANYGYTF.

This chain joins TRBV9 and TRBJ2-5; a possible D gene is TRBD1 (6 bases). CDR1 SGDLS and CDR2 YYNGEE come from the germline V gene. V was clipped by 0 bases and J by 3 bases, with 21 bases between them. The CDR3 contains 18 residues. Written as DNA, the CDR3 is TGTGCCAGCAGCGTAGCTCTGGGGGCAGGGTACGCAAAAGAGACCCAGTACTTC. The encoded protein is CASSVALGAGYAKETQYF.

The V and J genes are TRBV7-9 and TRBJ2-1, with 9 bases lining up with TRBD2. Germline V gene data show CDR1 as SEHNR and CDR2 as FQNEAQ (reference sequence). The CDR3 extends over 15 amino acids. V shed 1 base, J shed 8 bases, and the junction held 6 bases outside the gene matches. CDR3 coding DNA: TGTGCCAGCAGCTTAGGACTAGCGGAGAAATATGAGCAGTTCTTC. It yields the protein CASSLGLAEKYEQFF.

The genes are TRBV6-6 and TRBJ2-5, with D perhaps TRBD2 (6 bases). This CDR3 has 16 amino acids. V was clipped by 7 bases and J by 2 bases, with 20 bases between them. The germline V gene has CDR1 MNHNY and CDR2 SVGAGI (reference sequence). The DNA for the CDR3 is TGTGCCAGCATCAGCCCCGTGGCCGCGGGGCAAGAGACCCAGTACTTC. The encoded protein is CASISPVAAGQETQYF.

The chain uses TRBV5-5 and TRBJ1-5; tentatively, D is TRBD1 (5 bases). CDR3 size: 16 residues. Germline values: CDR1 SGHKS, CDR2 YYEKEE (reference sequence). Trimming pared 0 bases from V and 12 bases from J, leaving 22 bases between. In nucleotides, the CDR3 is TGTGCCAGCAGCTTGGTCCCACAGTGGGGCCATGGGAGCCAGCATTTT. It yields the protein CASSLVPQWGHGSQHF.

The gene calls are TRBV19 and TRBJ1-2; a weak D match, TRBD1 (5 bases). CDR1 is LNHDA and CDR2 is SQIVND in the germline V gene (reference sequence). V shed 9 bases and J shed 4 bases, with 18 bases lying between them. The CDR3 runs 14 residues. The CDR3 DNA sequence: TGTGCCAGCTCTGAAAATGGGGGTCTCTATGGCTACACCTTC. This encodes CASSENGGLYGYTF. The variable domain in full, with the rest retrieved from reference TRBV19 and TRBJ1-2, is DGGITQSPKYLFRKEGQNVTLSCEQNLNHDAMYWYRQDPGQGLRLIYYSQIVNDFQKGDIAEGYSVSREKKESFPLTVTSAQKNPTAFYLCASSENGGLYGYTFGSGTRLTVV.